This T cell receptor beta chain derives from a study of shared clonotypes between healthy human individuals. Germline-derived CDR1 and CDR2 are LGHNA and YSLEER. The V end lost 2 bases, the J end lost 4 bases, and 9 bases lay between the germline ends. This CDR3 is built from 13 residues. Unsorted PBMCs provided DNA that was sequenced on ten immunoSEQ deep assay plates. In the original workflow: ImmunoSEQ junction-only sequences lacked quality scores, so their filtering differed. Sequencing used immunoSEQ multiplex PCR; TCRdb keeps in-frame clones, though not all of them. V and J calls plus clone size are reproduced from that table; the DNA served to infer D and trimming. The repertoire has 470,000 or so clones, approximately 82% of them found once; the top ten carry around 12%.

The J gene is TRBJ2-7, the V gene TRBV4-3; D remains ambiguous. Sequencing was carried out using PBMCs. This clonotype was obtained from a woman aged 40 to 49 in good health. Some clones in this sample may be carry-over from other donors' samples. The CDR3 region is CASSQLVGYEQYF. CDR3 bases: TGCGCCAGCAGCCAACTAGTGGGGTACGAGCAGTACTTC.